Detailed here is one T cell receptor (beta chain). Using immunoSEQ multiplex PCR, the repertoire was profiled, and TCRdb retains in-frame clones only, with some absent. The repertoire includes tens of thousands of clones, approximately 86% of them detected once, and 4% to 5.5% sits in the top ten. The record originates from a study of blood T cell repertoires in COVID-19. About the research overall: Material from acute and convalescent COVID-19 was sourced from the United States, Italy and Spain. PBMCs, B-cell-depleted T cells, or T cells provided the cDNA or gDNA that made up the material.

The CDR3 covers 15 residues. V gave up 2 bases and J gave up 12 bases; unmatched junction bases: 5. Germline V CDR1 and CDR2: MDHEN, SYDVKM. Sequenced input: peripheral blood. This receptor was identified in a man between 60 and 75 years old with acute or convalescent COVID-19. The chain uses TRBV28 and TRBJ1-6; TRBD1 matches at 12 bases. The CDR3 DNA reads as TGTGCCAGCAGTTTACCGGGACAGGGGGCTGAACCCCTCCACTTT. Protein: CASSLPGQGAEPLHF.